This entry concerns a single T cell receptor beta chain. Its specificity is unknown. This record comes from a study of T cell repertoires in cytomegalovirus infection. Background on the study: An indication of both CMV infection and matching HLA type came from public TCR beta signatures. Study outcomes and limitations: Accumulated public TCR beta family frequency recognized individuals carrying CMV together with the relevant HLA. Ex vivo, HLA-C-restricted CMV-specific TCR beta clonotypes prevailed over the rest of the response.

TCRdb reanalysed the reads using MiXCR and keeps one entry per CDR3 protein. The sample holds 750,000 to 900,000 distinct CDR3 sequences, about 28% seen once. The V segment lost 6 bases and the J segment 0 bases; nucleotides outside the gene matches: 17. The CDR3 is 18 amino acids. The germline V gene encodes CDR1 DFQATT and CDR2 SNEGSKA (reference sequence). The starting material was cultured CD8+ T cells from PBMCs, obtained from culture after CMV antigen stimulation. The clonotype was recovered from a human donor in good health (CMV status not recorded). Some clones in this sample may be carry-over from other donors' samples. The rearrangement links TRBV20-1 to TRBJ1-5, with TRBD1 matching over 7 bases. CDR3 sequence reads: CSALDDKDRVDSNQPQHF. The DNA of the CDR3 is TGCAGTGCCCTAGATGACAAAGACAGGGTCGATAGCAATCAGCCCCAGCATTTT.